This TCR beta chain was retrieved from a study of T cell responses to AZD1222 COVID-19 vaccine. Findings and caveats of the study: Spike was spanned by vaccine-associated CD4 TCRs, with dominance at 160-218 and 743-854.

Trimming took 6 bases from V and 0 from J, leaving 12 bases between them. This CDR3 is 15 amino acids long. Germline-derived CDR1 and CDR2 are SNHLY and FYNNEI. The protocol was immunoSEQ multiplex PCR, while the TCRdb copy is restricted to in-frame clones and leaves out a portion. Found here are some 130,000 clones, under 95% of them singletons; the top ten hold around 0.99%. Pooled in the analysis were second doses at about 4 or about 12 weeks. Turning to this clone: Its antigen is not identified.

The chain carries TRBV2 and TRBJ1-5; D might be TRBD1 (6 bases). The sequence was obtained from an adult who received the AZD1222 COVID-19 vaccine. The specimen comprised peripheral blood, sampled 28 days after the second AZD1222 dose. In nucleotides, the CDR3 is TGTGCCAGCAGCCGGACAGCCTATAGCAATCAGCCCCAGCATTTT. It yields the protein CASSRTAYSNQPQHF. The full variable domain, completed using reference TRBV2 and TRBJ1-5, is EPEVTQTPSHQVTQMGQEVILRCVPISNHLYFYWYRQILGQKVEFLVSFYNNEISEKSEIFDDQFSVERPDGSNFTLKIRSTKLEDSAMYFCASSRTAYSNQPQHFGDGTRLSIL.